These 23 T cell receptor beta chains came from one sample sequenced in a study of T cell responses to AZD1222 COVID-19 vaccine. The table came from immunoSEQ multiplex PCR; TCRdb's copy has only in-frame clones and leaves some out. The sample contains 110,000 to 150,000 clones, more than 85% of which appear only once. Sequences were derived from peripheral blood, sampled on day 0 of AZD1222 vaccination. These receptors all come from an adult in good health.

The chain carries TRBV7-2 and TRBJ1-1; a possible D gene is TRBD1 (5 bases). The CDR3 runs to 14 residues. V dropped 3 bases and J dropped 4 bases, with 12 bases sitting between them. Germline loops: CDR1 SGHTA, CDR2 FQGNSA. The CDR3 loop reads CASSLGGRSTEAFF. The CDR3, as DNA: TGTGCCAGCAGCTTGGGGGGTCGGAGCACTGAAGCTTTCTTT. Filled out from reference TRBV7-2 and TRBJ1-1, the complete variable domain reads GAGVSQSPSNKVTEKGKDVELRCDPISGHTALYWYRQSLGQGLEFLIYFQGNSAPDKSGLPSDRFSAERTGGSVSTLTIQRTQQEDSAVYLCASSLGGRSTEAFFGQGTRLTVV.

The chain is built from TRBV28 and TRBJ1-1; TRBD1 might be the D (5 bases). Germline lookup yields CDR1 MDHEN and CDR2 SYDVKM. Trimming stripped 6 bases from V and 4 bases from J, with 15 bases between. This CDR3 has 14 residues. The CDR3 nucleotides read TGTGCCAGCAGATCGGGACTCCCGGGCACTGAAGCTTTCTTT. It translates to CASRSGLPGTEAFF.

The chain is built from TRBV2 and TRBJ2-1; tentative D call: TRBD1 (6 bases). The CDR3 length is 12 residues. The germline gives CDR1 SNHLY, CDR2 FYNNEI. V dropped 7 bases and J dropped 9 bases, with 13 bases sitting between them. This CDR3 reads CASTQGIREQFF. As DNA, the CDR3 is TGTGCCAGCACCCAGGGGATCCGTGAGCAGTTCTTC.

The chain is built from TRBV30 and TRBJ1-1; D ambiguous. Germline values: CDR1 GTSNPN, CDR2 SVGIG (reference sequence). This CDR3 spans 15 amino acids. V was clipped by 3 bases and J by 1 base, with 15 bases between them. The CDR3 reads CAWRTYLLRNTEAFF. Written as DNA, the CDR3 is TGTGCCTGGAGAACCTACCTCCTGAGGAACACTGAAGCTTTCTTT.

V is TRBV27 and J is TRBJ1-2; D ambiguous. Germline V gene lookup returns CDR1 MNHEY and CDR2 SMNVEV (reference sequence). V lost 2 bases and J lost 6, with 13 bases in between. This CDR3 is built from 14 residues. The DNA of the CDR3 is TGTGCCAGCAGTTTAAACTCAGGTCTTCATGGCTACACCTTC. It translates to CASSLNSGLHGYTF.

The chain has TRBV19 and TRBJ2-5; D unresolved. CDR1 is LNHDA, CDR2 SQIVND, per germline (reference sequence). V was pared by 3 bases and J by 3 bases, with 14 bases between. This CDR3 region has 15 residues. CDR3 sequence (DNA): TGTGCCAGTAGTATGGGCCAGCCTAAAAAAGAGACCCAGTACTTC. Translating it yields CASSMGQPKKETQYF.

The chain recombines TRBV6-5 with TRBJ1-5; D is unresolved. Germline values: CDR1 MNHEY, CDR2 SVGAGI. This CDR3 has 13 amino acids. The V and J ends lost 4 bases and 4 bases respectively, with 8 bases between them. CDR3: CASSLSRNQPQHF. For the CDR3, the DNA is TGTGCCAGCAGTTTATCCCGAAATCAGCCCCAGCATTTT.

The chain couples TRBV27 to TRBJ1-5; 7 nucleotides align to TRBD1. Germline trimming cut 5 bases from V and 4 bases from J; bases unmatched to any gene: 8. The CDR3 spans 15 residues. Per germline, CDR1 MNHEY and CDR2 SMNVEV (reference sequence). CDR3 loop: CASSRQGLGNQPQHF. The CDR3 bases are TGTGCCAGCAGTCGACAGGGTCTAGGAAATCAGCCCCAGCATTTT.

There are a few counts of this clone. J is TRBJ2-1 and V is TRBV6-4; D possibly corresponds to TRBD2 (5 bases). CDR1 MRHNA and CDR2 SNTAGT come from the germline V gene. The CDR3 length is 13 residues. Trimming pared 0 bases from V and 10 bases from J, leaving 10 bases between. The CDR3 reads CASSDSGTGEQFF. The CDR3 DNA is TGTGCCAGCAGTGACTCTGGTACGGGAGAGCAGTTCTTC.

This clone was counted a few times. The V and J genes are TRBV19 and TRBJ1-1; D remains ambiguous. Per germline, CDR1 LNHDA and CDR2 SQIVND (reference sequence). The V gene lost 3 bases and the J gene lost 7 bases, with 9 bases spanning the gap. The CDR3 extends over 12 amino acids. CDR3 nucleotide sequence: TGTGCCAGTAGTATTGTGGCAGATGAAGCTTTCTTT. Translation: CASSIVADEAFF.

The chain joins TRBV7-2 to TRBJ2-1; D uncertain. CDR1 is SGHTA and CDR2 is FQGNSA in the germline V gene. The CDR3 length is 15 residues. V shed 6 bases and J shed 0 bases, with 12 bases lying between them. CDR3 protein: CASSPTPSSYNEQFF. CDR3 bases: TGTGCCAGCAGTCCCACGCCTAGCTCCTACAATGAGCAGTTCTTC.

The chain uses TRBV6-5 and TRBJ2-1; no firm D call. The germline V gene has CDR1 MNHEY and CDR2 SVGAGI. Trimming removed 2 bases from V and 6 bases from J, with 11 bases in between. The CDR3 sequence is 14 residues long. The CDR3 DNA reads TGTGCCAGCAGTTACGAAGCGATGTTCAATGAGCAGTTCTTC. Encoded protein: CASSYEAMFNEQFF.

J is TRBJ2-2 and V is TRBV6-2 or TRBV6-3, with TRBD1 matching 11 bases. Per the germline V gene, CDR1 is MNHEY and CDR2 is SVGEGT. This CDR3 is 15 amino acids long. Germline trimming cut 3 bases from V and 6 bases from J; bases unmatched to any gene: 3. CDR3: CASSYGDRGSGELFF. In nucleotides, the CDR3 is TGTGCCAGCAGTTATGGGGACAGGGGGTCCGGGGAGCTGTTTTTT.

The chain recombines TRBV4-1 with TRBJ1-2; no reliable D call. This CDR3 comprises 13 residues. CDR1 is MGHRA and CDR2 is YSYEKL in the germline V gene. Trimming left V 4 bases short and J 4 bases short, with 10 bases between. The DNA for the CDR3 is TGCGCCAGCAGCCCCTGGGAGGGCTATGGCTACACCTTC. Encoded protein: CASSPWEGYGYTF.

Concerning this clone itself: Within the sample, other DNA sequences also encode this same CDR3. This chain joins TRBV27 and TRBJ2-1, with D maybe TRBD2 (5 bases). Trimming pared 8 bases from V and 4 bases from J, leaving 15 bases between. Germline CDR1 is MNHEY and CDR2 is SMNVEV (reference sequence). CDR3 size: 14 residues. The CDR3: CASGRDRGYNEQFF. In DNA, the CDR3 is TGTGCCAGCGGCCGTGATCGAGGGTACAATGAGCAGTTCTTC.

Only a few counts were recorded for this clone. The CDR3 region is CASSDGSTDTQYF. The CDR3 DNA reads TGTGCCAGCAGTGACGGGAGCACAGATACGCAGTATTTT. The chain links TRBV6-4 to TRBJ2-3; D gene unclear. The CDR3 length is 13 residues. Per germline, CDR1 MRHNA and CDR2 SNTAGT. V was shortened by 2 bases and J by 0 bases, with 3 bases between the two germline ends.

The gene calls are TRBV19 and TRBJ2-7; weak D call: TRBD2 (6 bases). V was pared by 2 bases and J by 7 bases, with 9 bases between. This CDR3 contains 12 residues. The germline gives CDR1 LNHDA, CDR2 SQIVND (reference sequence). CDR3 coding DNA: TGTGCCAGTAGTATACGGAGGGAGGAGCAGTACTTC. Translating it yields CASSIRREEQYF.

This clone appeared a single time. The chain joins TRBV27 to TRBJ2-5, with 11 bases identical to TRBD2. CDR3 length: 14 amino acids. Germline assignment: CDR1 MNHEY and CDR2 SMNVEV (reference sequence). V was pared by 11 bases and J by 5 bases, with 10 bases of the junction left unmatched. The CDR3 DNA follows: TGTGCCCGCGGACTAGCGGGCGCAGAGGAGACCCAGTACTTC. Residues: CARGLAGAEETQYF.

The CDR3 bases are TGTGCCTGGGACTCCGGGACAGGGACCTACAATGAGCAGTTCTTC. It codes for CAWDSGTGTYNEQFF. V is TRBV30 and J is TRBJ2-1, with TRBD1 identical over 9 bases. The germline gives CDR1 GTSNPN, CDR2 SVGIG (reference sequence). The junction had 7 bases not matched to a gene; V was cut back by 5 bases and J by 2 bases. There are 15 residues in the CDR3. The complete variable domain, with remaining parts taken from reference TRBV30 and TRBJ2-1, reads SQTIHQWPATLVQPVGSPLSLECTVEGTSNPNLYWYRQAAGRGLQLLFYSVGIGQISSEVPQNLSASRPQDRQFILSSKKLLLSDSGFYLCAWDSGTGTYNEQFFGPGTRLTVL.

This chain connects TRBV12-3 or TRBV12-4 to TRBJ2-6, with D uncertain. Trimming stripped 3 bases from V and 3 bases from J, with 3 bases between. The length of the CDR3 is 13 residues. The DNA of the CDR3 is TGTGCCAGCAGTTTTTATGGGGCCAACGTCCTGACTTTC. It yields the protein CASSFYGANVLTF.

This clone showed up just once. This chain connects TRBV3-1 (or the pseudogene TRBV3-2) to TRBJ2-7, with 15 bases identical to TRBD2. The germline gives CDR1 LGHDT, CDR2 YNNKEL (reference sequence). This CDR3 is 20 amino acids long. The V segment lost 5 bases and the J segment 0 bases; nucleotides outside the gene matches: 14. Here the CDR3 DNA reads TGTGCCAGCAGCAGGCTACCCACCGGGACTAGCGGGGGGAACTCCTACGAGCAGTACTTC. Translation gives CASSRLPTGTSGGNSYEQYF.

The chain recombines TRBV4-3 with TRBJ2-7; 11 nucleotides line up with TRBD2. This CDR3 has 15 amino acids. In germline, CDR1 is LGHNA, CDR2 YSLEER. The V gene end was trimmed by 1 base and the J gene end by 3 bases; junction bases not matched to a gene: 2. The CDR3 protein is CASSQGLAGNYEQYF. The CDR3 bases are TGCGCCAGCAGCCAAGGACTAGCGGGAAACTACGAGCAGTACTTC.

The rearrangement uses TRBV2 and TRBJ2-3; D is undetermined. The germline CDR1 and CDR2 sequences are SNHLY and FYNNEI. Trimming stripped 5 bases from V and 0 bases from J, with 12 bases between. The CDR3 covers 15 residues. The CDR3 loop is CASSLMDQSTDTQYF. CDR3 nucleotide sequence: TGTGCCAGCAGTCTGATGGACCAAAGCACAGATACGCAGTATTTT.